This TCR beta chain stems from a study of T cell repertoires in cytomegalovirus infection. Whole-study context: CMV infection plus the matching HLA type was flagged by public TCR beta signatures.

The V end was cut by 2 bases, the J end by 6 bases, with 14 bases between. CDR1 and CDR2 (germline): SGHRS, YFSETQ. The CDR3 consists of 15 residues. This clonotype has a handful of counts. The antigen is not known. MiXCR, run by TCRdb on the reads, gives a single entry per CDR3 protein. Counted here are around 530,000 distinct CDR3 sequences, more than 15% occurring once; the ten biggest clones make up about 24%. Points from the study as a whole: Based on cumulative public TCR beta family frequency, carriers of CMV plus the relevant HLA were identified.

This rearrangement joins TRBV5-1 to TRBJ2-2, with a tentative D call TRBD1 (5 bases). The sequenced sample was CD8+ T cells from PBMCs. This clonotype originated in a human donor in good health (CMV status not recorded). Some clones in this sample may be carry-over from other donors' samples. In DNA form, the CDR3 reads TGCGCCAGCAGCTTTTCAGGGTCCCAACCCGGGGAGCTGTTTTTT. As protein: CASSFSGSQPGELFF.